This TCR beta chain was captured in a study of identical twins. The study's findings and limits: Fewer insertions characterized abundant cord blood beta clonotypes, whereas memory repertoires showed none.

TCRdb processed the 5' RACE reads anew with MiXCR; each CDR3 protein has one entry. The profile shows 700,000 to 950,000 distinct CDR3 sequences, about 12% of them singletons. Germline V gives CDR1 LGHDT, CDR2 YNNKEL (reference sequence). V lost 1 base to trimming and J lost 2 bases, with 8 bases between them. CDR3 length: 14 amino acids. This clonotype was seen only a few times. What it binds is not known. Healthy Caucasians made up all donors. The data also belong to a second study, concerning yellow fever vaccine responses in identical twins.

J is TRBJ1-1 and V is TRBV3-1; D remains ambiguous. The sample consisted of PBMCs. The receptor was isolated from a woman in her late teens or twenties in good health. CDR3 sequence reads: CASSQGTPNTEAFF. The DNA of the CDR3 is TGTGCCAGCAGCCAAGGCACACCCAACACTGAAGCTTTCTTT.